Each of the 7 T cell receptor beta chains below was sequenced from the same sample in a study of T cell responses to AZD1222 COVID-19 vaccine. Profiled with immunoSEQ multiplex PCR; TCRdb holds only in-frame clones, not every one. The sample has about 84,000 clones, 75% to 90% seen once. The starting material was peripheral blood, obtained 28 days after the second AZD1222 dose. Receptors were obtained from an adult who received the AZD1222 COVID-19 vaccine.

The sample holds one count of this clone. CDR3 in DNA: TGTGCCAGCAGCCAAGTCGTGGGGGGGCGACACCAAGATACGCAGTATTTT. Translation gives CASSQVVGGRHQDTQYF. The chain is built from TRBV4-2 and TRBJ2-3, with D possibly being TRBD2 (7 bases). Between the trimmed V and J ends, which lost 1 base and 5 bases, there was a span of 19 bases. There are 17 residues in the CDR3. CDR1 LGHNA and CDR2 YNFKEQ come from the germline V gene.

This chain links TRBV28 with TRBJ2-1, with 13 nucleotides matching TRBD2. This CDR3 has 15 residues. V lost 6 bases to trimming and J lost 4 bases; unmatched junction nucleotides: 3. The germline CDR1 and CDR2 sequences are MDHEN and SYDVKM. The CDR3 region is CASRLTSGGYNEQFF. In DNA form, the CDR3 reads TGTGCCAGCAGACTGACTAGCGGGGGGTACAATGAGCAGTTCTTC.

V gene TRBV2 combines with J gene TRBJ1-2, with 10 bases fitting TRBD1. CDR1 SNHLY and CDR2 FYNNEI come from the germline V gene. CDR3 length equals 13 residues. V lost 6 bases and J lost 7; bases outside the gene matches: 5. In DNA form, the CDR3 reads TGTGCCAGCAGCGGGGGACAGGGGTTTGGCTACACCTTC. This gives the protein CASSGGQGFGYTF.

The J gene is TRBJ2-1, the V gene TRBV7-6; a possible D gene is TRBD2 (5 bases). Germline CDR1 and CDR2: SGHVS and FNYEAQ. The CDR3 is 15 residues long. Trimming cost V 1 base and J 3 bases, with 10 bases left between them. The CDR3 region is CASSLGGLRYNEQFF. CDR3 nucleotide sequence: TGTGCCAGCAGCTTAGGAGGGTTACGCTACAATGAGCAGTTCTTC. The full variable domain, completed using reference TRBV7-6 and TRBJ2-1, is GAGVSQSPRYKVTKRGQDVALRCDPISGHVSLYWYRQALGQGPEFLTYFNYEAQQDKSGLPNDRFSAERPEGSISTLTIQRTEQRDSAMYRCASSLGGLRYNEQFFGPGTRLTVL.

The chain carries TRBV18 and TRBJ2-5; D ambiguous. CDR1 and CDR2 (germline): KGHSH, LQKENI. Between the trimmed V and J ends, which lost 5 bases and 2 bases, there was a span of 6 bases. This CDR3 is 12 amino acids long. CDR3 DNA: TGTGCCAGCTCAACTGGGCAAGAGACCCAGTACTTC. Protein product: CASSTGQETQYF.

J is TRBJ1-1 and V is TRBV6-5; D is uncertain. This CDR3 is built from 15 residues. Trimming cost V 4 bases and J 0 bases, with 12 bases left between them. In germline, CDR1 is MNHEY, CDR2 SVGAGI. This CDR3 reads CASSSLGILNTEAFF. The CDR3 nucleotides read TGTGCCAGCAGTTCCCTAGGCATCTTGAACACTGAAGCTTTCTTT.

This chain connects TRBV4-1 to TRBJ1-1, with D possibly being TRBD1 (6 bases). V was pared by 5 bases and J by 11 bases, with 39 bases between. This CDR3 spans 20 amino acids. Per germline, CDR1 MGHRA and CDR2 YSYEKL. The CDR3 nucleotides are TGCGCCAGCAGCAAAACCCGTCTTTATAACAGGGCCCATAATCACAAGTCTGCTTTCTTT. It codes for CASSKTRLYNRAHNHKSAFF.